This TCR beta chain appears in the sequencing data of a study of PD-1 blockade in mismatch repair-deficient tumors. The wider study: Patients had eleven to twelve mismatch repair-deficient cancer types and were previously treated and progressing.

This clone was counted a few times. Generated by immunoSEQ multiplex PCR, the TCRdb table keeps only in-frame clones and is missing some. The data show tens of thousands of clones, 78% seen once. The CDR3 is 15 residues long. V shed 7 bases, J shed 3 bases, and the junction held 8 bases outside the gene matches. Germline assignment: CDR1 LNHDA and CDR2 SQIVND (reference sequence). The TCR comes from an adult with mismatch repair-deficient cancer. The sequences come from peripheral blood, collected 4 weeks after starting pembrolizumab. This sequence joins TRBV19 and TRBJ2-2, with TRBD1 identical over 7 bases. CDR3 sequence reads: CASKTGSPDTGELFF. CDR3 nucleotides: TGTGCCAGTAAGACAGGGTCCCCCGACACCGGGGAGCTGTTTTTT. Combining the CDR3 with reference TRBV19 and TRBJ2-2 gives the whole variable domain DGGITQSPKYLFRKEGQNVTLSCEQNLNHDAMYWYRQDPGQGLRLIYYSQIVNDFQKGDIAEGYSVSREKKESFPLTVTSAQKNPTAFYLCASKTGSPDTGELFFGEGSRLTVL.